Shown below are 23 T cell receptor beta chains from a single sample sequenced in a study of control samples from healthy donors and cancer patients. Here immunoSEQ multiplex PCR was the method, and the copy in TCRdb shows in-frame clones only, minus some. The sample lists about 120,000 clones, more than 85% occurring once. The sequenced sample was blood. The source of these receptors is a man aged 30 to 45 in good health.

CDR3 coding DNA: TGTGCCAGCAGTGAGGAGGGGGTAGGCACTGAAGCTTTCTTT. Its protein is CASSEEGVGTEAFF. The V call is TRBV6-1, the J call TRBJ1-1, with D tentatively TRBD1 (6 bases). The CDR3 sequence is 14 residues long. Per the germline V gene, CDR1 is MNHNS and CDR2 is SASEGT. The V end was cut by 3 bases, the J end by 4 bases, with 12 bases between.

The chain carries TRBV4-1 and TRBJ1-2; D perhaps matches TRBD1 (5 bases). V lost 6 bases, J lost 2 bases, and 13 bases lay in between. Germline CDR1 is MGHRA and CDR2 is YSYEKL. CDR3 size: 14 residues. The CDR3 loop is CASRGLAGNYGYTF. The CDR3 bases are TGCGCCAGCAGGGGGCTGGCGGGGAACTATGGCTACACCTTC.

V gene TRBV6-6 combines with J gene TRBJ1-1; no definite D call. Germline CDR1 reads MNHNY; CDR2 reads SVGAGI (reference sequence). Between the trimmed V and J ends, which lost 5 bases and 4 bases, there was a span of 11 bases. CDR3 length equals 13 residues. This CDR3 is CASSSGRSTEAFF. The CDR3 DNA sequence: TGTGCCAGCAGTAGTGGCAGGTCCACTGAAGCTTTCTTT.

The chain employs TRBV27 and TRBJ2-7; D remains unclear. Germline CDR1 reads MNHEY; CDR2 reads SMNVEV (reference sequence). CDR3 length: 10 residues. The ends were cut back, 11 bases at V and 7 bases at J, with 12 bases in the middle. CDR3 coding DNA: TGTGCCTCCGGAGCTAGAGAGCAGTACGTC. Residues: CASGAREQYV.

The genes are TRBV6-6 and TRBJ2-3, with 7 bases that match TRBD1. The CDR3 totals 16 residues. Germline assignment: CDR1 MNHNY and CDR2 SVGAGI (reference sequence). V was clipped by 5 bases and J by 4 bases; unmatched bases: 12. The CDR3 bases are TGTGCCAGCAGTCGCCTGAAGGGGGCGGGCTCAGATACGCAGTATTTT. Its translation: CASSRLKGAGSDTQYF.

To note about this clone: This sample includes further DNA sequences coding for the same CDR3. The genes are TRBV19 and TRBJ1-5, with 7 bases lining up with TRBD1. This CDR3 has 17 residues. The germline gives CDR1 LNHDA, CDR2 SQIVND (reference sequence). The J segment lost 7 bases and the V segment lost 5 bases, leaving 17 bases of the junction unmatched. Written as DNA, the CDR3 is TGTGCCAGTAGTTACAAAACGGGACAGTCGATGAGGCAGCCCCAGCATTTT. Protein sequence: CASSYKTGQSMRQPQHF.

The chain couples TRBV7-7 to TRBJ2-5, with D unclear. CDR1 SSHAT and CDR2 FNYEAQ come from the germline V gene (reference sequence). This CDR3 is 13 amino acids long. Deletions cut 2 bases from V and 2 bases from J, with 6 bases between. CDR3 sequence: CASSLQTQETQYF. The CDR3 region has the DNA TGTGCCAGCAGCTTACAAACACAAGAGACCCAGTACTTC.

The gene calls are TRBV30 and TRBJ1-5; D perhaps matches TRBD1 (6 bases). This CDR3 spans 14 amino acids. Trimming stripped 1 base from V and 6 bases from J, with 13 bases between. Germline loops: CDR1 GTSNPN, CDR2 SVGIG (reference sequence). CDR3 bases: TGTGCCTGGAGTGCCGGACAGCTAGTTCAGCCCCAGCATTTT. Its translation is CAWSAGQLVQPQHF. The full variable domain, its missing parts supplied by reference TRBV30 and TRBJ1-5, is SQTIHQWPATLVQPVGSPLSLECTVEGTSNPNLYWYRQAAGRGLQLLFYSVGIGQISSEVPQNLSASRPQDRQFILSSKKLLLSDSGFYLCAWSAGQLVQPQHFGDGTRLSIL.

As concerns this clone: Other DNA sequences in the same sample also yield this CDR3. The V gene is TRBV19, the J gene TRBJ2-6, with 7 bases lining up with TRBD2. Germline loops: CDR1 LNHDA, CDR2 SQIVND (reference sequence). Unmatched junction bases numbered 1, after V lost 2 bases and J lost 0 bases. This CDR3 is built from 16 residues. The CDR3 region has the DNA TGTGCCAGTAGTATAACGGGGGGCTCTGGGGCCAACGTCCTGACTTTC. Translation gives CASSITGGSGANVLTF.

This chain joins TRBV10-3 and TRBJ2-2; TRBD2 matches at 10 bases. V was pared by 1 base and J by 0 bases, with 5 bases of the junction left unmatched. Germline V CDR1 and CDR2: ENHRY, SYGVKD. The CDR3 totals 18 residues. Written as DNA, the CDR3 is TGTGCCATCAGTGAGTTAAGTAGCGGGGGGACGAACACCGGGGAGCTGTTTTTT. Translating gives CAISELSSGGTNTGELFF.

The V call is TRBV12-5, the J call TRBJ1-5, with D unresolved. The ends were cut back, 0 bases at V and 1 base at J, with 7 bases in the middle. Germline V gives CDR1 LGHNT, CDR2 FRNRAP. CDR3 length: 15 amino acids. CDR3 sequence (DNA): TGTGCTAGTGGTTTGGTATCGGGGAGCAATCAGCCCCAGCATTTT. Protein product: CASGLVSGSNQPQHF. Filled out from reference TRBV12-5 and TRBJ1-5, the complete variable domain reads DARVTQTPRHKVTEMGQEVTMRCQPILGHNTVFWYRQTMMQGLELLAYFRNRAPLDDSGMPKDRFSAEMPDATLATLKIQPSEPRDSAVYFCASGLVSGSNQPQHFGDGTRLSIL.

CDR3 nucleotide sequence: TGTGCCAGCGAACGGGGCGGGCGTAATTTCTTT. Its translation: CASERGGRNFF. The chain joins TRBV6-5 to TRBJ1-1; D is perhaps TRBD1 (5 bases). Trimming took 8 bases from V and 13 from J, leaving 17 bases between them. The germline V gene encodes CDR1 MNHEY and CDR2 SVGAGI. The CDR3 has 11 residues.

The chain couples TRBV6-5 to TRBJ2-7; D call uncertain. The CDR3 is 12 amino acids. Germline V gene lookup returns CDR1 MNHEY and CDR2 SVGAGI. The germline V and J ends were trimmed by 4 bases and 5 bases, with 9 bases remaining between them. The CDR3 reads CASSSLRNEQYF. CDR3 nucleotide sequence: TGTGCCAGCAGTTCACTTAGAAACGAGCAGTACTTC.

This chain joins TRBV30 and TRBJ1-5, with 10 bases aligning to TRBD1. Germline CDR1 is GTSNPN and CDR2 is SVGIG (reference sequence). With 4 bases clipped from V and 4 bases from J, the junction kept 25 bases outside the gene matches. This CDR3 region has 21 residues. CDR3 nucleotide sequence: TGTGCCTGGAAAGTTGGTCGTGACGGGACAGGGGACGTGGTTTGGAATCAGCCCCAGCATTTT. It is translated as CAWKVGRDGTGDVVWNQPQHF.

The J gene is TRBJ1-2, the V gene TRBV10-3; TRBD1 aligns across 8 bases. V was clipped by 4 bases and J by 7 bases; unmatched bases: 14. Germline CDR1 ENHRY, CDR2 SYGVKD. CDR3 length: 16 residues. CDR3 amino acids: CAISARQGIGLGGYTF. CDR3 nucleotide sequence: TGTGCCATCAGTGCGCGACAGGGGATAGGGCTTGGTGGCTACACCTTC.

J is TRBJ2-3 and V is TRBV6-5; TRBD2 is a possible D gene (7 bases). Germline CDR1 reads MNHEY; CDR2 reads SVGAGI. V lost 6 bases and J 4 bases, leaving 11 bases between the germline ends. The CDR3 is 13 amino acids. CDR3 sequence: CASSEGGADTQYF. Here the CDR3 DNA reads TGTGCCAGCAGCGAGGGGGGGGCAGATACGCAGTATTTT.

V gene TRBV7-9 combines with J gene TRBJ2-1; no clear D gene. V was trimmed by 6 bases and J by 2 bases, leaving 8 bases between them. The CDR3 loop spans 13 amino acids. CDR1 SEHNR and CDR2 FQNEAQ come from the germline V gene (reference sequence). The CDR3 bases are TGTGCCAGCAGAGGAGAAACCTACAATGAGCAGTTCTTC. Its translation is CASRGETYNEQFF.

The chain has TRBV11-2 and TRBJ2-3; no clear D. This CDR3 region has 15 residues. Trimming took off 5 bases at V and 4 bases at J, with 16 bases between the two ends. Germline CDR1 is SGHAT and CDR2 is FQNNGV. CDR3 bases: TGTGCCAGCAGCCATCCCCCCGGAGTCGCAGATACGCAGTATTTT. This sequence encodes CASSHPPGVADTQYF.

This clone turned up a few times. One end of the junction does not line up with germline, which may come from a read error. This chain connects TRBV7-9 to TRBJ2-3, with TRBD1 matching over 11 bases. The CDR3 consists of 15 residues. Germline CDR1 reads SEHNR; CDR2 reads FQNEAQ (reference sequence). The DNA of the CDR3 is TGTGCCAGCACCTTAGGGGACAGGGGGACGGATACGCAGTATTTT. This translates into CASTLGDRGTDTQYF. The variable domain in full, with the rest retrieved from reference TRBV7-9 and TRBJ2-3, is DTGVSQNPRHKITKRGQNVTFRCDPISEHNRLYWYRQTLGQGPEFLTYFQNEAQLEKSRLLSDRFSAERPKGSFSTLEIQRTEQGDSAMYLCASTLGDRGTDTQYFGPGTRLTVL.

The CDR3 loop is CASSFSANYGYTF. For the CDR3, the DNA is TGTGCCAGCAGTTTCTCGGCTAACTATGGCTACACCTTC. This rearrangement joins TRBV27 to TRBJ1-2; D not certain. Germline V gene lookup returns CDR1 MNHEY and CDR2 SMNVEV (reference sequence). V lost 3 bases to trimming and J lost 0 bases, with 5 bases between them. The CDR3 extends over 13 amino acids.

The rearrangement links TRBV2 to TRBJ1-2; 7 nucleotides agree with TRBD1. Germline loops: CDR1 SNHLY, CDR2 FYNNEI. The CDR3 consists of 16 residues. The V and J ends lost 3 bases and 8 bases, in that order; junction bases with no gene match: 15. The CDR3 loop reads CASSEGNRGFTRGYTF. For the CDR3, the DNA is TGTGCCAGCAGTGAGGGTAACAGGGGATTTACGCGGGGCTACACCTTC. Using reference TRBV2 and TRBJ1-2 for the parts outside the CDR3, the full variable domain is EPEVTQTPSHQVTQMGQEVILRCVPISNHLYFYWYRQILGQKVEFLVSFYNNEISEKSEIFDDQFSVERPDGSNFTLKIRSTKLEDSAMYFCASSEGNRGFTRGYTFGSGTRLTVV.

This rearrangement joins TRBV2 to TRBJ1-1; 8 bases agree with TRBD1. Germline lookup yields CDR1 SNHLY and CDR2 FYNNEI. The CDR3 sequence is 14 residues long. The ends lost 6 bases at V and 11 bases at J; junction bases unmatched: 14. The CDR3 sequence is CASSEIQGASSAFF. The CDR3 DNA sequence: TGTGCCAGCAGCGAAATCCAGGGGGCGAGTAGTGCTTTCTTT.

The chain employs TRBV7-9 and TRBJ2-1; D perhaps matches TRBD1 (6 bases). V lost 5 bases and J 2 bases, leaving 16 bases between the germline ends. The length of the CDR3 is 16 residues. Germline V gene data show CDR1 as SEHNR and CDR2 as FQNEAQ (reference sequence). The DNA for the CDR3 is TGTGCCAGCAGCCCTCCCGACGGGGACACCTACAATGAGCAGTTCTTC. It is translated as CASSPPDGDTYNEQFF. Combining the CDR3 with reference TRBV7-9 and TRBJ2-1 gives the whole variable domain DTGVSQNPRHKITKRGQNVTFRCDPISEHNRLYWYRQTLGQGPEFLTYFQNEAQLEKSRLLSDRFSAERPKGSFSTLEIQRTEQGDSAMYLCASSPPDGDTYNEQFFGPGTRLTVL.